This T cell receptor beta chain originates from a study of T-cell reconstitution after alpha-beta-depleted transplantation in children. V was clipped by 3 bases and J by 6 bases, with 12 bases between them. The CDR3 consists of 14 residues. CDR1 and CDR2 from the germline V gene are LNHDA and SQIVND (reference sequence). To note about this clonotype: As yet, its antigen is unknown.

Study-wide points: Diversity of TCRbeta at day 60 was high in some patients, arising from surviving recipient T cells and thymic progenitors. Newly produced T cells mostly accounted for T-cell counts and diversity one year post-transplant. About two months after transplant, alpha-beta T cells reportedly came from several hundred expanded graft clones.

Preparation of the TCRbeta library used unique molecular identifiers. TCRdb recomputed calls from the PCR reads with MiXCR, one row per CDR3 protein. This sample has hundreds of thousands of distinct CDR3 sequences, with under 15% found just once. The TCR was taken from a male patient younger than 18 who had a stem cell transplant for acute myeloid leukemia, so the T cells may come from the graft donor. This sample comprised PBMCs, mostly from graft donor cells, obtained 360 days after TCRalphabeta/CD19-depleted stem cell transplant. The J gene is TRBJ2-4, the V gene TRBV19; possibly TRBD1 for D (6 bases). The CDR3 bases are TGTGCCAGTAGTATGGAACCAGGGGCAAACATTCAGTACTTC. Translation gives CASSMEPGANIQYF.